This T cell receptor beta chain was identified during a study of blood T cell repertoires in COVID-19. On the study more broadly: Sites in the United States, Italy and Spain provided acute and convalescent COVID-19 samples. T cells, B-cell-depleted T cells, or PBMCs supplied cDNA or gDNA.

Per the study methods: Using reference gene primer amplification, nucleated cell counts were estimated. Repertoires were generated with immunoSEQ multiplex PCR, while TCRdb's copy carries only in-frame clones and drops some. That table gives V, J and clone size, and the DNA gave D and trimming. Of some 200,000 clones in the sample, 87% were seen once. The sequence was collected from a young woman who had recovered from COVID-19. The sample consisted of peripheral blood.

For the CDR3, the DNA is TGTGCCAGCAGCCCAGGGACTAGCCAAGAGACCCAGTACTTC. Amino acids: CASSPGTSQETQYF. The rearrangement links TRBV7-3 to TRBJ2-5; 8 nucleotides agree with TRBD2. V shed 5 bases, J shed 1 base, and the junction held 3 bases outside the gene matches. Germline V gene sequence: CDR1 SGHTA, CDR2 FQGTGA. This CDR3 comprises 14 residues. The complete variable domain, with remaining parts taken from reference TRBV7-3 and TRBJ2-5, reads GAGVSQTPSNKVTEKGKYVELRCDPISGHTALYWYRQSLGQGPEFLIYFQGTGAADDSGLPNDRFFAVRPEGSVSTLKIQRTERGDSAVYLCASSPGTSQETQYFGPGTRLLVL.